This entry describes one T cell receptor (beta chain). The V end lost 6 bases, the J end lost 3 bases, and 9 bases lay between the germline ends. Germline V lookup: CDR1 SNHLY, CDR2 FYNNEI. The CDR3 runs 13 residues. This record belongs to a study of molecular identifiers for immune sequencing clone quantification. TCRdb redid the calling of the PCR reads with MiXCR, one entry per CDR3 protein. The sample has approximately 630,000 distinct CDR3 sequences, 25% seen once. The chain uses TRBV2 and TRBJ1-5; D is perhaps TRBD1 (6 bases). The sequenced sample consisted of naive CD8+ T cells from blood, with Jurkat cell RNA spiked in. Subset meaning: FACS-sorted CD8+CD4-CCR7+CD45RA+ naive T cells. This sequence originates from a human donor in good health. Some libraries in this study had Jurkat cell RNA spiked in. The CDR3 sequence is CASRSGDNQPQHF. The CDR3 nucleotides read TGTGCCAGCAGGTCAGGGGACAATCAGCCCCAGCATTTT.